These T cell receptor beta chains were read from a single sample in a study of blood T cell repertoires in COVID-19. TCRdb's copy holds only in-frame clones and misses some; the assay was immunoSEQ multiplex PCR. The sample lists some 220,000 clones; less than 90% were seen once. The material sequenced was peripheral blood. These receptor sequences come from a woman in her sixties or seventies who had recovered from COVID-19. Both conserved end residues are part of each CDR3. A D gene is named only where the DNA matches it firmly. A row's size may be missing; if present it is once, few, many or a size class.

CDR3aa: CASSVQVRTNYGYTF; CDR3nt: TGTGCCAGCAGTGTACAGGTCAGAACTAACTATGGCTACACCTTC; v_gene: TRBV2; abundance: .; j_gene: TRBJ1-2; d_gene: .
CDR3aa: CASSESLFARSGNTIYF; CDR3nt: TGCGCCAGCAGTGAGTCGCTCTTCGCCAGATCTGGAAACACCATATATTTT; v_gene: TRBV10-2; abundance: .; j_gene: TRBJ1-3; d_gene: .
CDR3aa: CASSPPGGRGADTQYF; CDR3nt: TGTGCCAGCAGCCCCCCCGGGGGGCGCGGGGCAGATACGCAGTATTTT; v_gene: TRBV9; abundance: .; j_gene: TRBJ2-3; d_gene: .
CDR3aa: CASGQGQGGEKLFF; CDR3nt: TGTGCTAGTGGTCAGGGACAGGGTGGGGAAAAACTGTTTTTT; v_gene: TRBV12-5; abundance: .; j_gene: TRBJ1-4; d_gene: TRBD1
CDR3aa: CASSQEGSRGLLITNEKLFF; CDR3nt: TGTGCCAGCAGCCAAGAGGGTAGCAGGGGGCTCTTGATTACTAATGAAAAACTGTTTTTT; v_gene: TRBV4-2; abundance: .; j_gene: TRBJ1-4; d_gene: TRBD1
CDR3aa: CASSLDRGFHMNTEAFF; CDR3nt: TGCGCCAGCAGTTTGGACAGGGGGTTTCACATGAACACTGAAGCTTTCTTT; v_gene: TRBV5-1; abundance: .; j_gene: TRBJ1-1; d_gene: TRBD1
CDR3aa: CASSTQGGRNTEAFF; CDR3nt: TGTGCCAGCAGCACTCAAGGGGGCCGGAACACTGAAGCTTTCTTT; v_gene: TRBV7-2; abundance: once; j_gene: TRBJ1-1; d_gene: TRBD1
CDR3aa: CASSSQGINYGYTF; CDR3nt: TGTGCCAGCTCATCACAGGGGATTAACTATGGCTACACCTTC; v_gene: TRBV18; abundance: few; j_gene: TRBJ1-2; d_gene: TRBD1
CDR3aa: CASSGSGGTDTQYF; CDR3nt: TGCGCCAGCAGCGGGAGCGGGGGCACAGATACGCAGTATTTT; v_gene: TRBV5-1; abundance: .; j_gene: TRBJ2-3; d_gene: TRBD2
CDR3aa: CASSTGYQETQYF; CDR3nt: TGTGCCAGCAGCACAGGGTACCAAGAGACCCAGTACTTC; v_gene: TRBV28; abundance: .; j_gene: TRBJ2-5; d_gene: .
CDR3aa: CASSYSAGETYEQYF; CDR3nt: TGTGCCAGCAGTTACTCAGCGGGGGAAACCTACGAGCAGTACTTC; v_gene: TRBV6-2/TRBV6-3; abundance: once; j_gene: TRBJ2-7; d_gene: TRBD2